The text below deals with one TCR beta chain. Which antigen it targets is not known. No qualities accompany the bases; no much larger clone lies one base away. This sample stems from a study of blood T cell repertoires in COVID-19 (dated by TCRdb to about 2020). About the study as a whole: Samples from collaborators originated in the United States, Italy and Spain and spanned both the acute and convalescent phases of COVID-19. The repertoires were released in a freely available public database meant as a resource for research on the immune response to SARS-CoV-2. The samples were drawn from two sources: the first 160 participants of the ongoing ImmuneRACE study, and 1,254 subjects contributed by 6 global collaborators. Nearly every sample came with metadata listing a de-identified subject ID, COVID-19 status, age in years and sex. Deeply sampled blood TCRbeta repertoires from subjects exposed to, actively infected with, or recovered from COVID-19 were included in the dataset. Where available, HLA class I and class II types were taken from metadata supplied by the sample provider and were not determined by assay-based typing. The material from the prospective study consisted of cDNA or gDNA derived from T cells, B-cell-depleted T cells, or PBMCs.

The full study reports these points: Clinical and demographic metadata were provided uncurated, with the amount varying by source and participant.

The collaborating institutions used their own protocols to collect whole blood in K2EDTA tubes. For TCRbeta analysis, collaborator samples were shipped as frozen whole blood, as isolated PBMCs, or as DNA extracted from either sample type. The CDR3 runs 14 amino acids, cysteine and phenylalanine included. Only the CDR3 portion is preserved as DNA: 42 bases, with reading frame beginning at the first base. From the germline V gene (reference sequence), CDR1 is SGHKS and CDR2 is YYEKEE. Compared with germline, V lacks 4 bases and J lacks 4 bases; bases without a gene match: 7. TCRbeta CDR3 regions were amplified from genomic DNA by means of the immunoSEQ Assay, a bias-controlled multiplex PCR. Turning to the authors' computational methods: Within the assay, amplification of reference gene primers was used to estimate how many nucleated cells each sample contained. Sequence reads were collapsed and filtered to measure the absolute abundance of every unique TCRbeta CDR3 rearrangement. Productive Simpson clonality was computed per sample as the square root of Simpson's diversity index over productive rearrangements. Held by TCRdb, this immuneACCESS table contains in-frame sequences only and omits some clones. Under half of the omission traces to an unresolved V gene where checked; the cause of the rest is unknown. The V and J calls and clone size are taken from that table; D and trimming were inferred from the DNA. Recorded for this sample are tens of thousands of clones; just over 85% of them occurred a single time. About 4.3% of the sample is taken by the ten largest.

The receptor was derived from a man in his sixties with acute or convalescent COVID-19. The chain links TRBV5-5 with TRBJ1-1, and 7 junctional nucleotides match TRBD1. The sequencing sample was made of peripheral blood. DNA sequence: TGTGCCAGCAGCGCCCGGCAGGGGGGCACTGAAGCTTTCTTT. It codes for CASSARQGGTEAFF.